The next 27 T cell receptor beta chains were all read from a single sample in a study of CD8 T cells in Susac syndrome. Random-hexamer reverse transcription was applied to about 0.5 to 1 ug RNA. TCRdb recomputed calls from the immunoSEQ multiplex PCR reads with MiXCR, one row per CDR3 protein. The data contain around 130,000 distinct CDR3 sequences, around 94% of them singletons. The specimen sequenced was CD4+ T cells from PBMCs. These receptors were taken from a human donor with multiple sclerosis.

The chain combines TRBV9 with TRBJ1-5, with D perhaps TRBD1 (5 bases). Germline V gene data show CDR1 as SGDLS and CDR2 as YYNGEE. V lost 0 bases and J 4 bases, leaving 14 bases between the germline ends. The CDR3 runs to 16 residues. The CDR3, as DNA: TGTGCCAGCAGCGTAGGGCAGGGCGCCGCTAATCAGCCCCAGCATTTT. Encoded protein: CASSVGQGAANQPQHF.

J is TRBJ2-2 and V is TRBV5-4; D remains unclear. CDR1 and CDR2 (germline): SGHNT, YYREEE (reference sequence). This CDR3 has 16 amino acids. V lost 0 bases and J 4 bases, leaving 13 bases between the germline ends. The CDR3 reads CASSLANGYSTGELFF. CDR3 in DNA: TGTGCCAGCAGCTTGGCCAATGGTTACAGCACCGGGGAGCTGTTTTTT.

This chain connects TRBV2 to TRBJ1-6, with D unresolved. Looked up from germline, CDR1 is SNHLY and CDR2 is FYNNEI. The CDR3 has 15 amino acids. Trimming took off 8 bases at V and 4 bases at J, with 15 bases between the two ends. The CDR3 DNA reads TGTGCCAGCCAAACACTCTCGGATTATAATTCACCCCTCCACTTT. The encoded protein is CASQTLSDYNSPLHF. Full variable domain (outside the CDR3, taken from reference TRBV2 and TRBJ1-6): EPEVTQTPSHQVTQMGQEVILRCVPISNHLYFYWYRQILGQKVEFLVSFYNNEISEKSEIFDDQFSVERPDGSNFTLKIRSTKLEDSAMYFCASQTLSDYNSPLHFGNGTRLTVT.

The genes are TRBV2 and TRBJ1-5, with D maybe TRBD1 (5 bases). The V end lost 3 bases, the J end lost 7 bases, and 19 bases lay between the germline ends. Germline CDR1 and CDR2: SNHLY and FYNNEI. This CDR3 region has 16 residues. The CDR3, as DNA: TGTGCCAGCAGTGAGCGGGGGTCGGGGTCGAAGCAGCCCCAGCATTTT. Encoded protein: CASSERGSGSKQPQHF.

The chain has TRBV15 and TRBJ1-2; D uncertain. In germline, CDR1 is LNHNV, CDR2 YYDKDF (reference sequence). The ends were cut back, 0 bases at V and 2 bases at J, with 7 bases in the middle. The CDR3 has 14 amino acids. The CDR3 reads CATSRELGNYGYTF. DNA of the CDR3: TGTGCCACCAGCAGAGAGCTGGGAAACTATGGCTACACCTTC.

This chain connects TRBV18 to TRBJ1-1, with TRBD1 as a possible D gene (5 bases). V was clipped by 5 bases and J by 1 base, with 11 bases between them. This CDR3 is 14 amino acids long. In germline, CDR1 is KGHSH, CDR2 LQKENI. The CDR3 sequence is CASSIGEANTEAFF. CDR3 coding DNA: TGTGCCAGCTCAATAGGGGAGGCGAACACTGAAGCTTTCTTT.

The V call is TRBV11-2, the J call TRBJ1-2, with TRBD1 as a possible D gene (5 bases). Trimming pared 1 base from V and 1 base from J, leaving 16 bases between. The germline CDR1 and CDR2 sequences are SGHAT and FQNNGV. This CDR3 contains 17 residues. As DNA, the CDR3 is TGTGCCAGCAGCTTAGGGCTCCATCAGGGACTTAACTATGGCTACACCTTC. Amino acid sequence: CASSLGLHQGLNYGYTF. The full variable domain, in which reference TRBV11-2 and TRBJ1-2 provide the parts outside the CDR3, is EAGVAQSPRYKIIEKRQSVAFWCNPISGHATLYWYQQILGQGPKLLIQFQNNGVVDDSQLPKDRFSAERLKGVDSTLKIQPAKLEDSAVYLCASSLGLHQGLNYGYTFGSGTRLTVV.

This chain links TRBV11-2 with TRBJ2-1, with TRBD2 identical over 9 bases. V lost 5 bases and J lost 7; bases outside the gene matches: 6. Germline CDR1 and CDR2: SGHAT and FQNNGV. This CDR3 comprises 14 residues. In nucleotides, the CDR3 is TGTGCCAGCAGCCTCGGGACTAGCAATAATGAGCAGTTCTTC. Translated: CASSLGTSNNEQFF.

The rearrangement uses TRBV4-3 and TRBJ2-3; no definite D call. V gave up 5 bases and J gave up 6 bases, with 12 bases separating them. The CDR3 spans 13 residues. Germline V gives CDR1 LGHNA, CDR2 YSLEER. CDR3 in DNA: TGCGCCAGCAGCTATGATTTAGGTGATACGCAGTATTTT. Amino acids: CASSYDLGDTQYF.

The V gene is TRBV7-9, the J gene TRBJ1-2; D is undetermined. The CDR3 totals 12 residues. The germline V gene has CDR1 SEHNR and CDR2 FQNEAQ (reference sequence). Trimming shortened V by 8 bases and J by 8 bases, and 15 bases separated the two germline ends. CDR3 sequence (DNA): TGTGCCAGCGGCAAAAATGGAGGGGGCTACACCTTC. The encoded protein is CASGKNGGGYTF.

V usage is TRBV6-5 and J usage is TRBJ1-2; 7 bases are shared with TRBD1. Germline loops: CDR1 MNHEY, CDR2 SVGAGI. This CDR3 is built from 14 residues. V trimming: 2 bases; J trimming: 4 bases; junction bases outside the gene matches: 4. CDR3 nucleotides: TGTGCCAGCAGTTACGCTGACAGGGTCTATGGCTACACCTTC. This codes for CASSYADRVYGYTF.

This sequence joins TRBV19 and TRBJ2-7, with D possibly called TRBD1 or TRBD2 (6 bases each). The V gene lost 2 bases and the J gene lost 1 base, with 15 bases spanning the gap. CDR1 is LNHDA and CDR2 is SQIVND in the germline V gene (reference sequence). The CDR3 covers 16 residues. This CDR3 is CASSISRGARSYEQYF. The CDR3 DNA is TGTGCCAGTAGTATATCGAGGGGGGCCAGGTCCTACGAGCAGTACTTC.

The V and J genes are TRBV12-5 and TRBJ1-6, with 8 nucleotides matching TRBD1. The CDR3 is 17 residues long. Losses at the gene ends were 5 bases for V and 4 bases for J; bases not matched to a gene: 10. Germline lookup yields CDR1 LGHNT and CDR2 FRNRAP. CDR3 amino acids: CASGLPPTGAYNSPLHF. The CDR3 coding sequence is TGTGCTAGTGGTCTTCCTCCGACAGGGGCGTATAATTCACCCCTCCACTTT.

V is TRBV12-3 or TRBV12-4 and J is TRBJ2-7, with D possibly matching TRBD1 (6 bases). The CDR3 loop spans 12 amino acids. V was clipped by 4 bases and J by 3 bases, with 7 bases between them. CDR3 sequence: CASSWTVYEQYF. CDR3 coding DNA: TGTGCCAGCAGTTGGACAGTCTACGAGCAGTACTTC.

This chain connects TRBV9 to TRBJ1-5; 7 nucleotides agree with TRBD1. The V gene end was trimmed by 0 bases and the J gene end by 4 bases; junction bases not matched to a gene: 4. The CDR3 covers 15 residues. Germline loops: CDR1 SGDLS, CDR2 YYNGEE. The CDR3 spells CASSVGGTDNQPQHF. For the CDR3, the DNA is TGTGCCAGCAGCGTAGGGGGGACAGATAATCAGCCCCAGCATTTT. Full variable domain (outside the CDR3, taken from reference TRBV9 and TRBJ1-5): DSGVTQTPKHLITATGQRVTLRCSPRSGDLSVYWYQQSLDQGLQFLIQYYNGEERAKGNILERFSAQQFPDLHSELNLSSLELGDSALYFCASSVGGTDNQPQHFGDGTRLSIL.

V is TRBV20-1 and J is TRBJ2-2; 11 bases are shared with TRBD2. This CDR3 region has 15 residues. Germline CDR1 DFQATT, CDR2 SNEGSKA (reference sequence). J was trimmed by 4 bases and V by 5 bases; bases with no gene match: 6. For the CDR3, the DNA is TGCAGTGCTGCCTCCGGGACTAGCGGCACCGGGGAGCTGTTTTTT. Encoded protein: CSAASGTSGTGELFF.

The sample holds one count of this clonotype. The chain links TRBV29-1 to TRBJ1-1; D not certain. The CDR3 has 14 residues. V was trimmed by 4 bases and J by 1 base, leaving 13 bases between them. The germline CDR1 and CDR2 sequences are SQVTM and ANQGSEA. The CDR3 region has the DNA TGCAGCGTTGGACGGATTGGGGAGAACACTGAAGCTTTCTTT. Amino acids: CSVGRIGENTEAFF.

The V and J genes are TRBV20-1 and TRBJ1-1, with D possibly being TRBD1 (5 bases). V was cut by 0 bases and J by 9 bases, with 11 bases left in between. The CDR3 contains 12 residues. Germline values: CDR1 DFQATT, CDR2 SNEGSKA (reference sequence). The CDR3: CSAREGMGQAFF. In DNA form, the CDR3 reads TGCAGTGCTAGAGAAGGGATGGGGCAAGCTTTCTTT.

CDR3 DNA: TGTGCCAGCAGCCAAGATGGCCGGGCCCCTAAACATTTT. Translated, it gives CASSQDGRAPKHF. The chain recombines TRBV3-1 with TRBJ1-5; no reliable D call. CDR1 LGHDT and CDR2 YNNKEL come from the germline V gene (reference sequence). This CDR3 comprises 13 residues. The ends were cut back, 0 bases at V and 16 bases at J, with 16 bases in the middle.

The chain has TRBV3-1 and TRBJ2-7; D is unclear. CDR1 is LGHDT, CDR2 YNNKEL, per germline (reference sequence). Trimming took 4 bases from V and 5 from J, leaving 15 bases between them. The CDR3 is 14 amino acids. The CDR3 coding sequence is TGTGCCAGCAGCCGCTACGACACAAGCGACGAGCAGTACTTC. As protein: CASSRYDTSDEQYF.

This rearrangement joins TRBV12-3 or TRBV12-4 to TRBJ2-7; tentative D call: TRBD1 (6 bases). V shed 3 bases and J shed 1 base, with 10 bases lying between them. The CDR3 covers 14 residues. The CDR3 bases are TGTGCCAGCAGTTTTACAGGGAAATCCTACGAGCAGTACTTC. It is translated as CASSFTGKSYEQYF.

This rearrangement joins TRBV30 to TRBJ2-5, with TRBD2 matching 10 bases. CDR1 is GTSNPN, CDR2 SVGIG, per germline (reference sequence). The CDR3 has 12 amino acids. With V trimmed by 7 bases and J by 4 bases, 3 bases remained unmatched. CDR3 sequence reads: CASSGSGETQYF. Here the CDR3 DNA reads TGTGCCTCTAGCGGGAGCGGAGAGACCCAGTACTTC.

The chain joins TRBV23-1 to TRBJ1-2; 12 bases fit TRBD1. Being an ORF, TRBV23-1 has a function that is uncertain. The V and J ends lost 0 bases and 4 bases, in that order; junction bases with no gene match: 6. The CDR3 has 17 residues. The DNA of the CDR3 is TGCGCCAGCAGTCAATCGAGTGGGACAGGGGGCTCCTATGGCTACACCTTC. Residues: CASSQSSGTGGSYGYTF.

The rearrangement joins TRBV30 to TRBJ1-1, with D possibly matching TRBD1 (5 bases). CDR1 is GTSNPN and CDR2 is SVGIG in the germline V gene (reference sequence). The CDR3 covers 16 residues. Trimming removed 2 bases at V and 2 bases at J, with 18 bases between. CDR3 sequence reads: CAWSLTDSLSNTEAFF. The CDR3 DNA sequence: TGTGCCTGGAGTTTGACAGATTCTCTTTCCAACACTGAAGCTTTCTTT.

The chain is built from TRBV5-1 and TRBJ2-6; weak D call: TRBD2 (5 bases). Germline values: CDR1 SGHRS, CDR2 YFSETQ. CDR3 length equals 15 residues. V shed 4 bases and J shed 2 bases, with 10 bases lying between them. CDR3 protein: CASSPGVAGANVLTF. CDR3 coding DNA: TGCGCCAGCAGCCCCGGGGTGGCTGGGGCCAACGTCCTGACTTTC.

The chain combines TRBV3-1 with TRBJ2-5; 7 bases line up with TRBD2. Germline V gene sequence: CDR1 LGHDT, CDR2 YNNKEL (reference sequence). V lost 3 bases, J lost 5 bases, and 9 bases stayed unmatched. This CDR3 contains 15 residues. The CDR3 nucleotides read TGTGCCAGCAGCCACCGTCGTGGGGGGGTGGAGACCCAGTACTTC. It encodes CASSHRRGGVETQYF.

This chain connects TRBV18 to TRBJ2-5; D gene unclear. The V end lost 3 bases, the J end lost 5 bases, and 16 bases lay between the germline ends. The germline gives CDR1 KGHSH, CDR2 LQKENI. This CDR3 is 15 amino acids long. The CDR3 reads CASSPGFNLQETQYF. For the CDR3, the DNA is TGTGCCAGCTCACCCGGGTTCAACCTTCAGGAGACCCAGTACTTC.